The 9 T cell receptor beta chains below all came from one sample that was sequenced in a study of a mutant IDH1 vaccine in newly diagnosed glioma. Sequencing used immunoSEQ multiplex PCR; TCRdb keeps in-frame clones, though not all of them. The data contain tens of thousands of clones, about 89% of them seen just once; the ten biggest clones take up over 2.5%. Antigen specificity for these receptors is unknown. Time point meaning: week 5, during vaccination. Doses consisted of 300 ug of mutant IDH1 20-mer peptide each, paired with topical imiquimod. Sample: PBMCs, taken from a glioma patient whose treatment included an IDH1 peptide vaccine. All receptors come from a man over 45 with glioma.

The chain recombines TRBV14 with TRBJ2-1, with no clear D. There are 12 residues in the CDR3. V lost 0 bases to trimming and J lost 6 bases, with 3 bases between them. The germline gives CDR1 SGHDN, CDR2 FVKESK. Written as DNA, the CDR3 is TGTGCCAGCAGCCAAGACGGCAATGAGCAGTTCTTC. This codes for CASSQDGNEQFF.

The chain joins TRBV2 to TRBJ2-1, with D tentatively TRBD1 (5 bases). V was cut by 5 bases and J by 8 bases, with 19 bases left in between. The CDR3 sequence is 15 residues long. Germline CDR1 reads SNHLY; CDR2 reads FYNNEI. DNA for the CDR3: TGTGCCAGCAGTTTAGTAAGACTCCAGGGCGATGAGCAGTTCTTC. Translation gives CASSLVRLQGDEQFF.

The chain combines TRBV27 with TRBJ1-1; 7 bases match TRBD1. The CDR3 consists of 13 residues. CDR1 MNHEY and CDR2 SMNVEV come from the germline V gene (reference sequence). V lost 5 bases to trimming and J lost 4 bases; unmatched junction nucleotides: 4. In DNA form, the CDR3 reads TGTGCCAGCAGTCCGACAGGGTCCACTGAAGCTTTCTTT. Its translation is CASSPTGSTEAFF.

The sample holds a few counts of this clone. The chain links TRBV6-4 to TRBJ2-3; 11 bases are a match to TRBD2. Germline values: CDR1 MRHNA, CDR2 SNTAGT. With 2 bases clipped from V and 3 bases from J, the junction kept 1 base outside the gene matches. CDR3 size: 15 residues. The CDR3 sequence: CASSDTSGGTDTQYF. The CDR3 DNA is TGTGCCAGCAGTGACACTAGCGGGGGTACAGATACGCAGTATTTT.

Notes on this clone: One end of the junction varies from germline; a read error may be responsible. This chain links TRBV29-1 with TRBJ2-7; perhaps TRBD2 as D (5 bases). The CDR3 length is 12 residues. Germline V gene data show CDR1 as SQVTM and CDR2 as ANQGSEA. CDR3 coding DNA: TGTAGCGTCCGGGCCAGTACCTACGAGCAGTACTTC. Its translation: CSVRASTYEQYF.

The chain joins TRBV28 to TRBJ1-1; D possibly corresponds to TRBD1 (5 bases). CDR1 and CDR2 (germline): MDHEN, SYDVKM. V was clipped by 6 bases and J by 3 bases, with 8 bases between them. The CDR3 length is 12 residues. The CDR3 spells CASSRGDTEAFF. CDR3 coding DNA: TGTGCCAGCAGCCGGGGCGACACTGAAGCTTTCTTT.

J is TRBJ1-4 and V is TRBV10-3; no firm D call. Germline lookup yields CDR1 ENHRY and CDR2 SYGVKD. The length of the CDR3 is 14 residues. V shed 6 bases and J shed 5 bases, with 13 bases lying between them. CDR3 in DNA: TGTGCCATCAGCCGGGAGGGTGACAATGAAAAACTGTTTTTT. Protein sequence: CAISREGDNEKLFF.

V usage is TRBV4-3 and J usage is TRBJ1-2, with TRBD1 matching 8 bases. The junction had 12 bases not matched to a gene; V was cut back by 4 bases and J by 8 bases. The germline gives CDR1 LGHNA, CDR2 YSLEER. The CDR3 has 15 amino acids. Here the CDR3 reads CASSLLTGEGGGYTF. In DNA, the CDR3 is TGCGCCAGCAGCCTTTTGACAGGGGAGGGCGGCGGCTACACCTTC.

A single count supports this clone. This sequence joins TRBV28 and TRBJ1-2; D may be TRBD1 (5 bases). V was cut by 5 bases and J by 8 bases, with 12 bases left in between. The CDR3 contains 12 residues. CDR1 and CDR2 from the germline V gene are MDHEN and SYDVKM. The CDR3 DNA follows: TGTGCCAGCAGTCGCCGGGGACCAGGCTACACCTTC. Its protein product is CASSRRGPGYTF.